The 32 T cell receptor beta chains listed next were all sequenced from one sample in a study of blood T cell repertoires in COVID-19. Here immunoSEQ multiplex PCR was the method, and the copy in TCRdb shows in-frame clones only, minus some. The sample includes about 190,000 clones, more than 85% of them seen just once. The sequencing input was peripheral blood. The receptors were gathered from a man younger than 40 with acute or convalescent COVID-19.

The genes are TRBV27 and TRBJ1-2; D ambiguous. The CDR3 covers 13 residues. V lost 2 bases and J lost 8, with 12 bases in between. Per the germline V gene, CDR1 is MNHEY and CDR2 is SMNVEV (reference sequence). In DNA form, the CDR3 reads TGTGCCAGCAGTTTAAATTGGGCTGGAGGCTACACCTTC. Its protein is CASSLNWAGGYTF.

The rearrangement uses TRBV13 and TRBJ1-1; possibly TRBD1 for D (5 bases). The CDR3 extends over 15 amino acids. Germline V gene sequence: CDR1 PRHDT, CDR2 FYEKMQ (reference sequence). The V end was cut by 5 bases, the J end by 0 bases, with 13 bases between. DNA for the CDR3: TGTGCCAGCAGCCCAAGGGAGGGGATGAACACTGAAGCTTTCTTT. This codes for CASSPREGMNTEAFF.

The genes are TRBV24-1 and TRBJ2-7; TRBD2 agrees at 7 bases. The CDR3 loop spans 16 amino acids. The germline CDR1 and CDR2 sequences are KGHDR and SFDVKD. Unmatched junction bases numbered 10, after V lost 3 bases and J lost 3 bases. CDR3 in DNA: TGTGCCACCAGTGATCACCGGAGCGGGGCCCTCTACGAGCAGTACTTC. It codes for CATSDHRSGALYEQYF.

The CDR3 spells CASSEGANQPQHF. The CDR3 nucleotides are TGCGCCAGCAGTGAAGGGGCGAATCAGCCCCAGCATTTT. The chain is built from TRBV10-1 and TRBJ1-5; D perhaps matches TRBD1 (5 bases). Germline V gives CDR1 WNHNN, CDR2 SYGVQD (reference sequence). Trimming took 3 bases from V and 4 from J, leaving 7 bases between them. The CDR3 has 13 amino acids.

There are a few counts of this clone. The J gene is TRBJ1-2, the V gene TRBV4-1, with TRBD1 identical over 10 bases. V dropped 5 bases and J dropped 8; count of bases not matched to a gene: 8. The CDR3 has 14 amino acids. From germline, CDR1 is MGHRA and CDR2 YSYEKL. The CDR3 reads CASSTWDRGTGYTF. CDR3 nucleotide sequence: TGCGCCAGCAGCACGTGGGACAGGGGAACGGGCTACACCTTC.

The gene calls are TRBV3-1 (or the pseudogene TRBV3-2) and TRBJ1-6; D remains unclear. From germline, CDR1 is LGHDT and CDR2 YNNKEL (reference sequence). V gave up 0 bases and J gave up 6 bases, with 9 bases separating them. This CDR3 is built from 15 residues. This CDR3 is CASSQESGINSPLHF. The CDR3 DNA is TGTGCCAGCAGCCAAGAGTCGGGAATTAATTCACCCCTCCACTTT.

CDR3 coding DNA: TGTGCCAGCAGTGAGTCCCTGGGGAGGTCGGGGTCACCCCTCCACTTT. Its translation: CASSESLGRSGSPLHF. The V call is TRBV6-1, the J call TRBJ1-6; D ambiguous. V lost 3 bases and J lost 10, with 19 bases in between. From germline, CDR1 is MNHNS and CDR2 SASEGT. CDR3 length equals 16 residues.

CDR3 coding DNA: TGTGCCAGCAGCCTAAGCGGGGGGCCCTACAATGAGCAGTTCTTC. Its translation is CASSLSGGPYNEQFF. The chain links TRBV7-2 to TRBJ2-1, with 9 positions matching TRBD2. V was clipped by 5 bases and J by 2 bases; unmatched bases: 4. Per germline, CDR1 SGHTA and CDR2 FQGNSA. This CDR3 has 15 amino acids.

V gene TRBV19 combines with J gene TRBJ1-2, with D unresolved. CDR1 LNHDA and CDR2 SQIVND come from the germline V gene (reference sequence). The germline V and J ends were trimmed by 7 bases and 8 bases, with 17 bases remaining between them. The CDR3 spans 13 residues. CDR3 in amino acids: CASKEFHPGGYTF. The CDR3 bases are TGTGCCAGTAAAGAATTCCATCCCGGGGGCTACACCTTC.

This clone was picked up one time. The chain recombines TRBV30 with TRBJ1-2, with D hard to call. Germline loops: CDR1 GTSNPN, CDR2 SVGIG (reference sequence). Trimming shortened V by 7 bases and J by 4 bases, and 16 bases separated the two germline ends. The CDR3 has 13 residues. CDR3 nucleotides: TGTGCCTTACTGAGGGTCGAGGGCTATGGCTACACCTTC. Its protein product is CALLRVEGYGYTF. Full variable domain (outside the CDR3, taken from reference TRBV30 and TRBJ1-2): SQTIHQWPATLVQPVGSPLSLECTVEGTSNPNLYWYRQAAGRGLQLLFYSVGIGQISSEVPQNLSASRPQDRQFILSSKKLLLSDSGFYLCALLRVEGYGYTFGSGTRLTVV.

This chain joins TRBV19 and TRBJ2-1, with a weak D call TRBD2 (6 bases). The CDR3 consists of 14 residues. V lost 3 bases and J lost 8, with 14 bases in between. Germline V CDR1 and CDR2: LNHDA, SQIVND (reference sequence). For the CDR3, the DNA is TGTGCCAGTAGTATTCAGGTAGCGGCGGATGAGCAGTTCTTC. Protein product: CASSIQVAADEQFF.

V is TRBV28 and J is TRBJ2-1; TRBD2 aligns across 8 bases. CDR1 and CDR2 from the germline V gene are MDHEN and SYDVKM. This CDR3 is 14 amino acids long. After removal of 6 bases from V and 7 bases from J, the junction contained 8 bases not matched to a gene. CDR3 nucleotides: TGTGCCAGCAGCCTTTCCGGGACTAGGAATGAGCAGTTCTTC. It specifies CASSLSGTRNEQFF.

The genes are TRBV28 and TRBJ2-7; TRBD2 matches at 10 bases. Losses at the gene ends were 3 bases for V and 4 bases for J; bases not matched to a gene: 9. The CDR3 runs to 16 residues. Germline assignment: CDR1 MDHEN and CDR2 SYDVKM. The CDR3 nucleotides are TGTGCCAGCAGTTTGACCGGAACTAGCGGGGTTTACGAGCAGTACTTC. It yields the protein CASSLTGTSGVYEQYF.

V gene TRBV2 combines with J gene TRBJ1-2, with D uncertain. The CDR3 extends over 14 amino acids. V was pared by 7 bases and J by 0 bases, with 12 bases between. Germline CDR1 and CDR2: SNHLY and FYNNEI. Here the CDR3 DNA reads TGTGCCAGCACCCCCCTAACTGCTAACTATGGCTACACCTTC. This codes for CASTPLTANYGYTF.

The chain combines TRBV7-9 with TRBJ2-3, with a possible D match to TRBD2 (6 bases). Germline lookup yields CDR1 SEHNR and CDR2 FQNEAQ (reference sequence). The CDR3 is 18 residues long. Trimming pared 1 base from V and 4 bases from J, leaving 21 bases between. CDR3 residues: CASSLVGGMQYGADTQYF. The CDR3 DNA follows: TGTGCCAGCAGCTTAGTTGGCGGGATGCAATATGGCGCAGATACGCAGTATTTT.

The V and J genes are TRBV7-9 and TRBJ2-3; TRBD2 matches 7 bases. The ends lost 5 bases at V and 1 base at J; junction bases unmatched: 3. The CDR3 totals 14 residues. The V gene's germline CDR1 is SEHNR and CDR2 FQNEAQ (reference sequence). CDR3 sequence reads: CASSVTSGTDTQYF. The CDR3 DNA reads as TGTGCCAGCAGCGTTACTAGCGGCACAGATACGCAGTATTTT.

This CDR3 reads CASRRDSFYTEAFF. In DNA, the CDR3 is TGTGCCAGCAGGAGGGACAGTTTCTACACTGAAGCTTTCTTT. The rearrangement links TRBV6-4 to TRBJ1-1, with 7 bases lining up with TRBD1. Germline-derived CDR1 and CDR2 are MRHNA and SNTAGT. The length of the CDR3 is 14 residues. V shed 6 bases, J shed 3 bases, and the junction held 7 bases outside the gene matches.

CDR3 region: CASSLKRSPLHF. As DNA, the CDR3 is TGTGCCAGCAGCTTAAAGCGGTCACCCCTCCACTTT. The chain recombines TRBV13 with TRBJ1-6, with D unresolved. Germline V lookup: CDR1 PRHDT, CDR2 FYEKMQ (reference sequence). The CDR3 loop spans 12 amino acids. V was pared by 2 bases and J by 10 bases, with 6 bases between.

V gene TRBV11-3 combines with J gene TRBJ2-2; weak D call: TRBD1 (6 bases). The CDR3 is 17 amino acids. V lost 5 bases to trimming and J lost 3 bases, with 19 bases between them. Germline V gene sequence: CDR1 SGHNT, CDR2 YENEEA. DNA of the CDR3: TGTGCCAGCAGCGATTCTAGTTCAGGGGCCTACACCGGGGAGCTGTTTTTT. Encoded protein: CASSDSSSGAYTGELFF.

This sequence joins TRBV20-1 and TRBJ2-1; tentatively, D is TRBD2 (6 bases). Between the trimmed V and J ends, which lost 1 base and 12 bases, there was a span of 10 bases. CDR1 DFQATT and CDR2 SNEGSKA come from the germline V gene (reference sequence). This CDR3 comprises 11 residues. The DNA of the CDR3 is TGCAGTGCTAGAGTGGAGGGGATGCAGTTCTTC. It encodes CSARVEGMQFF.

This chain links TRBV18 with TRBJ1-3; the D gene is possibly TRBD1 (6 bases). Germline-derived CDR1 and CDR2 are KGHSH and LQKENI. This CDR3 is built from 16 residues. Trimming stripped 3 bases from V and 0 bases from J, with 12 bases between. DNA of the CDR3: TGTGCCAGCTCACCTGAGACAGGCTACTCTGGAAACACCATATATTTT. It specifies CASSPETGYSGNTIYF.

The CDR3 sequence: CASGQLNSPLHF. The CDR3 nucleotides are TGTGCCAGCGGACAGTTGAATTCACCCCTCCACTTT. This sequence joins TRBV28 and TRBJ1-6; weak D call: TRBD1 (6 bases). V gave up 8 bases and J gave up 7 bases, with 9 bases separating them. The CDR3 loop spans 12 amino acids. CDR1 and CDR2 (germline): MDHEN, SYDVKM.

The rearrangement joins TRBV30 to TRBJ2-4; tentative D call: TRBD1 (6 bases). The germline V gene encodes CDR1 GTSNPN and CDR2 SVGIG (reference sequence). The V gene lost 2 bases and the J gene lost 10 bases, with 12 bases spanning the gap. This CDR3 comprises 12 residues. CDR3 region: CAWSSGTNIQYF. In DNA form, the CDR3 reads TGTGCCTGGAGTTCCGGGACAAATATTCAGTACTTC.

This clone was counted once. The gene calls are TRBV2 and TRBJ2-3; the D is unclear. Deletions cut 1 base from V and 0 bases from J, with 8 bases between. Germline-derived CDR1 and CDR2 are SNHLY and FYNNEI. The CDR3 contains 15 residues. CDR3 sequence reads: CASSEEAGSTDTQYF. The CDR3 region has the DNA TGTGCCAGCAGTGAAGAGGCAGGTAGCACAGATACGCAGTATTTT. Together with reference TRBV2 and TRBJ2-3, the CDR3 gives the full variable domain: EPEVTQTPSHQVTQMGQEVILRCVPISNHLYFYWYRQILGQKVEFLVSFYNNEISEKSEIFDDQFSVERPDGSNFTLKIRSTKLEDSAMYFCASSEEAGSTDTQYFGPGTRLTVL.

The chain links TRBV6-5 to TRBJ2-1; 8 bases agree with TRBD1. J gave up 6 bases and V 4 bases, and 11 bases lay outside the gene matches. The CDR3 runs to 16 residues. Germline lookup yields CDR1 MNHEY and CDR2 SVGAGI. CDR3 region: CASSLADRGLRNEQFF. CDR3 nucleotide sequence: TGTGCCAGCAGTTTGGCCGACAGGGGTCTACGCAATGAGCAGTTCTTC.

A note on this clone: The junction departs from the called germline gene at one end, perhaps through a read error. V usage is TRBV7-2 and J usage is TRBJ2-7; D unclear. CDR1 is SGHTA, CDR2 FQGNSA, per germline. The length of the CDR3 is 13 residues. The CDR3 DNA follows: TGTGCCAGCAGCATAGCTCCTCGCTACGAGCAGTACTTC. Translating it yields CASSIAPRYEQYF.

The rearrangement uses TRBV3-1 (or the pseudogene TRBV3-2) and TRBJ2-1, with D hard to call. Trimming shortened V by 5 bases and J by 7 bases, and 15 bases separated the two germline ends. Per germline, CDR1 LGHDT and CDR2 YNNKEL (reference sequence). The CDR3 is 14 amino acids. The CDR3 DNA follows: TGTGCCAGCAGCTACAGAGCCCACGGTAATGAGCAGTTCTTC. Its translation is CASSYRAHGNEQFF.

This clone appeared once. V gene TRBV10-2 combines with J gene TRBJ1-2; 8 nucleotides agree with TRBD1. CDR3 length: 14 amino acids. CDR1 and CDR2 from the germline V gene are WSHSY and SAAADI. V dropped 7 bases and J dropped 2; count of bases not matched to a gene: 6. CDR3 amino acids: CASTDRATNYGYTF. The DNA for the CDR3 is TGCGCCAGCACGGACAGGGCTACCAACTATGGCTACACCTTC.

The chain recombines TRBV4-1 with TRBJ1-5, with D unclear. Trimming stripped 4 bases from V and 3 bases from J, with 19 bases between. CDR1 and CDR2 from the germline V gene are MGHRA and YSYEKL. The CDR3 consists of 17 residues. The chain's CDR3 is CASSLYYLPGTNQPQHF. CDR3 bases: TGCGCCAGCAGCCTTTATTACTTGCCAGGTACCAATCAGCCCCAGCATTTT.

The chain links TRBV6-5 to TRBJ2-1, with D perhaps matching TRBD2 (5 bases). The CDR3 is 15 residues long. V gave up 5 bases and J gave up 0 bases, with 11 bases separating them. Germline CDR1 MNHEY, CDR2 SVGAGI. The CDR3 DNA sequence: TGTGCCAGCAGTCCATTAGCGAGCTCCTACAATGAGCAGTTCTTC. This translates into CASSPLASSYNEQFF.

The CDR3 region is CASSYPGQGAYEQYF. The CDR3 DNA reads as TGTGCCAGCAGTTATCCGGGACAGGGTGCCTACGAGCAGTACTTC. J is TRBJ2-7 and V is TRBV6-5, with 9 bases identical to TRBD1. CDR1 MNHEY and CDR2 SVGAGI come from the germline V gene. V lost 3 bases and J lost 2; bases outside the gene matches: 5. This CDR3 has 15 amino acids.

The V call is TRBV9, the J call TRBJ2-7; 9 nucleotides align to TRBD2. V shed 4 bases, J shed 5 bases, and the junction held 10 bases outside the gene matches. The CDR3 is 15 residues long. Germline V CDR1 and CDR2: SGDLS, YYNGEE. The CDR3 loop reads CASSIRGLAGHEQYF. The CDR3 DNA sequence: TGTGCCAGCAGCATCAGGGGTCTAGCGGGACACGAGCAGTACTTC.